The present TCR beta chain was sequenced within a study of T cells after yellow fever vaccination. Conversion of TCR transcripts into cDNA relied on 5'RACE template switching, which added a universal primer site and UMIs. One entry per CDR3 protein results from TCRdb running MiXCR on the 5' RACE reads. The table records about 170,000 distinct CDR3 sequences, more than 9.5% of them present only once. The ends were cut back, 4 bases at V and 5 bases at J, with 3 bases in the middle. Germline assignment: CDR1 SEHNR and CDR2 FQNEAQ (reference sequence). The CDR3 is made up of 11 amino acids. Turning to this clonotype: Its specificity is not known.

Study findings and constraints: The booster response re-showed most primary clones: around 96% CD4, approximately 90% CD8.

The chain joins TRBV7-9 to TRBJ2-1; D remains unclear. The specimen was CD8+ T cells sorted from PBMCs, collected 15 days after the yellow fever booster vaccination. The clonotype comes from a young man who received the YFV17D yellow fever vaccine. CDR3 nucleotides: TGTGCCAGCAGCTGGGACAATGAGCAGTTCTTC. Protein sequence: CASSWDNEQFF.